A single sample gave rise to the 22 T cell receptor beta chains below, sequenced in a study of control samples from healthy donors and cancer patients. TCRdb's copy holds only in-frame clones and misses some; the assay was immunoSEQ multiplex PCR. The table has more than 50,000 clones, 65% to 90% seen once. What was sequenced was blood. These TCRs come from a middle-aged man in good health.

CDR3: CSVVRFAGDEQYF. Here the CDR3 DNA reads TGCAGCGTTGTCCGATTTGCAGGGGACGAGCAGTACTTC. This rearrangement joins TRBV29-1 to TRBJ2-7; D is possibly TRBD1 (6 bases). V was trimmed by 4 bases and J by 5 bases, leaving 15 bases between them. The CDR3 has 13 amino acids. Germline CDR1 reads SQVTM; CDR2 reads ANQGSEA.

V usage is TRBV3-1 (or the pseudogene TRBV3-2) and J usage is TRBJ1-1, with D uncertain. V was trimmed by 4 bases and J by 2 bases, leaving 11 bases between them. Germline V CDR1 and CDR2: LGHDT, YNNKEL (reference sequence). The CDR3 has 14 amino acids. CDR3 amino acids: CASSRRDLNTEAFF. In DNA, the CDR3 is TGTGCCAGCAGCCGCCGCGACCTCAACACTGAAGCTTTCTTT.

This clone has more than one count but fewer than ten. The chain employs TRBV6-1 and TRBJ1-3, with D possibly matching TRBD1 (5 bases). There are 15 residues in the CDR3. Between the trimmed V and J ends, which lost 1 base and 4 bases, there was a span of 11 bases. Germline V CDR1 and CDR2: MNHNS, SASEGT. CDR3 coding DNA: TGTGCCAGCAGTGAAGTTGGAGGGGTCGGAAACACCATATATTTT. It translates to CASSEVGGVGNTIYF.

The chain recombines TRBV5-5 with TRBJ2-7; perhaps TRBD2 as D (5 bases). Trimming took off 1 base at V and 3 bases at J, with 8 bases between the two ends. The CDR3 covers 13 residues. Looked up from germline, CDR1 is SGHKS and CDR2 is YYEKEE (reference sequence). Here the CDR3 DNA reads TGTGCCAGCAGCTTGTCCGGGAACTACGAGCAGTACTTC. Its translation: CASSLSGNYEQYF.

The chain is built from TRBV29-1 and TRBJ1-5; TRBD1 aligns across 9 bases. The germline V gene encodes CDR1 SQVTM and CDR2 ANQGSEA. The J segment lost 7 bases and the V segment lost 1 base, leaving 20 bases of the junction unmatched. CDR3 length equals 19 residues. CDR3 protein: CSVEVFWDRVNDRGQPQHF. For the CDR3, the DNA is TGCAGCGTTGAAGTTTTTTGGGACAGGGTCAATGATAGAGGGCAGCCCCAGCATTTT. Complete variable domain (other parts from reference TRBV29-1 and TRBJ1-5): SAVISQKPSRDICQRGTSLTIQCQVDSQVTMMFWYRQQPGQSLTLIATANQGSEATYESGFVIDKFPISRPNLTFSTLTVSNMSPEDSSIYLCSVEVFWDRVNDRGQPQHFGDGTRLSIL.

As DNA, the CDR3 is TGTGCCTGCCACCTCTCTAAGGGAAGCTCCTACGAGCAGTACTTC. Its protein product is CACHLSKGSSYEQYF. This chain links TRBV30 with TRBJ2-7; D gene ambiguous. CDR1 GTSNPN and CDR2 SVGIG come from the germline V gene (reference sequence). This CDR3 comprises 15 residues. V lost 6 bases and J 0 bases, leaving 18 bases between the germline ends.

This sequence joins TRBV28 and TRBJ1-5; D perhaps matches TRBD1 (6 bases). Looked up from germline, CDR1 is MDHEN and CDR2 is SYDVKM. V dropped 5 bases and J dropped 4 bases, with 12 bases sitting between them. CDR3 length: 14 residues. CDR3 in amino acids: CASSISGENQPQHF. CDR3 DNA sequence: TGTGCCAGCAGTATTTCAGGGGAAAATCAGCCCCAGCATTTT. Using reference TRBV28 and TRBJ1-5 for the parts outside the CDR3, the full variable domain is DVKVTQSSRYLVKRTGEKVFLECVQDMDHENMFWYRQDPGLGLRLIYFSYDVKMKEKGDIPEGYSVSREKKERFSLILESASTNQTSMYLCASSISGENQPQHFGDGTRLSIL.

This chain joins TRBV7-3 and TRBJ2-1, with 11 bases matching TRBD2. The V and J ends lost 0 bases and 0 bases, in that order; junction bases with no gene match: 1. The CDR3 contains 17 residues. CDR1 is SGHTA, CDR2 FQGTGA, per germline. DNA of the CDR3: TGTGCCAGCAGCTTAACGGGACTAGCGGCCTCCTACAATGAGCAGTTCTTC. Amino acids: CASSLTGLAASYNEQFF.

The chain combines TRBV19 with TRBJ2-7; tentative D call: TRBD1 (5 bases). The germline gives CDR1 LNHDA, CDR2 SQIVND (reference sequence). The CDR3 consists of 14 residues. V lost 5 bases and J 4 bases, leaving 15 bases between the germline ends. The CDR3 coding sequence is TGTGCCAGTAGTCGAGGTGGGGCAGGGTACGAGCAGTACTTC. Translation gives CASSRGGAGYEQYF.

The chain has TRBV21-1 and TRBJ1-2; TRBD1 was called by the table and not checked on the DNA. TRBV21-1 is labeled a pseudogene. The length of the CDR3 is 15 residues. The CDR3 protein is CASSSPGTANYGYTF. In nucleotides, the CDR3 is TGTGCCAGCAGCAGCCCCGGGACAGCCAACTATGGCTACACCTTC.

V and J are TRBV11-1 and TRBJ2-2, with 7 bases identical to TRBD1. The CDR3 runs 15 residues. Germline V gene lookup returns CDR1 SGHAT and CDR2 FQDESV (reference sequence). Germline trimming cut 1 base from V and 1 base from J; bases unmatched to any gene: 0. The CDR3 DNA sequence: TGTGCCAGCAGCTTAGACAGGGGGAACACCGGGGAGCTGTTTTTT. Amino acid sequence: CASSLDRGNTGELFF.

This clone came up once. The chain recombines TRBV14 with TRBJ2-7; D is perhaps TRBD2 (6 bases). This CDR3 comprises 18 residues. The germline gives CDR1 SGHDN, CDR2 FVKESK. Trimming removed 1 base at V and 4 bases at J, with 23 bases between. CDR3 sequence reads: CASSQVHQSAGFGYEQYF. The DNA of the CDR3 is TGTGCCAGCAGCCAAGTACACCAAAGCGCGGGGTTCGGTTACGAGCAGTACTTC.

This clone showed up just once. The chain combines TRBV7-9 with TRBJ1-1; D unclear. This CDR3 region has 15 residues. Trimming shortened V by 2 bases and J by 0 bases, and 10 bases separated the two germline ends. The V gene's germline CDR1 is SEHNR and CDR2 FQNEAQ (reference sequence). CDR3 coding DNA: TGTGCCAGCAGCTTACGTCCCAGGTTGAACACTGAAGCTTTCTTT. Protein: CASSLRPRLNTEAFF.

The chain carries TRBV6-5 and TRBJ1-2; tentative D call: TRBD1 (6 bases). The CDR3 runs 13 residues. Trimming removed 1 base from V and 6 bases from J, with 9 bases in between. Germline V CDR1 and CDR2: MNHEY, SVGAGI. CDR3 bases: TGTGCCAGCAGTTACTTGGGGGGCGATGGCTACACCTTC. Translating gives CASSYLGGDGYTF.

The rearrangement links TRBV3-1 (or the pseudogene TRBV3-2) to TRBJ2-7; D call uncertain. V shed 3 bases and J shed 7 bases, with 7 bases lying between them. Germline loops: CDR1 LGHDT, CDR2 YNNKEL (reference sequence). This CDR3 contains 11 residues. The CDR3 DNA follows: TGTGCCAGCAGCCAGGGTGGGGAGCAGTACTTC. Amino acid sequence: CASSQGGEQYF.

This rearrangement joins TRBV5-4 to TRBJ2-6, with D possibly called TRBD1 or TRBD2 (5 bases each). CDR3 length: 17 residues. V was shortened by 2 bases and J by 0 bases, with 12 bases between the two germline ends. CDR1 is SGHNT, CDR2 YYREEE, per germline (reference sequence). CDR3 sequence: CASSFGGRLSGANVLTF. CDR3 coding DNA: TGTGCCAGCAGCTTTGGGGGAAGGCTCTCTGGGGCCAACGTCCTGACTTTC.

The chain combines TRBV5-6 with TRBJ2-3; 7 nucleotides agree with TRBD2. This CDR3 spans 14 amino acids. V was pared by 2 bases and J by 1 base, with 1 base of the junction left unmatched. CDR1 SGHDT and CDR2 YYEEEE come from the germline V gene. In DNA form, the CDR3 reads TGTGCCAGCAGCTTACGGGGGGGCACAGATACGCAGTATTTT. Encoded protein: CASSLRGGTDTQYF. Full variable domain (missing parts from reference TRBV5-6 and TRBJ2-3): DAGVTQSPTHLIKTRGQQVTLRCSPKSGHDTVSWYQQALGQGPQFIFQYYEEEERQRGNFPDRFSGHQFPNYSSELNVNALLLGDSALYLCASSLRGGTDTQYFGPGTRLTVL.

This chain uses TRBV5-6 with TRBJ2-3; 10 bases map to TRBD1. In germline, CDR1 is SGHDT, CDR2 YYEEEE. Unmatched junction bases numbered 6, after V lost 3 bases and J lost 5 bases. CDR3 length: 15 amino acids. The CDR3 reads CASSSTGGARDTQYF. Here the CDR3 DNA reads TGTGCCAGCAGCTCGACAGGGGGCGCGAGAGATACGCAGTATTTT.

This clone has only one observation. This chain joins TRBV5-5 and TRBJ2-7, with 11 bases identical to TRBD1. The CDR3 contains 20 residues. The junction had 21 bases not matched to a gene; V was cut back by 7 bases and J by 0 bases. Germline V gene sequence: CDR1 SGHKS, CDR2 YYEKEE (reference sequence). The CDR3 loop reads CASQLIPRTGGGMSSYEQYF. The CDR3 coding sequence is TGTGCCAGCCAGCTCATACCTAGGACAGGGGGCGGAATGAGCTCCTACGAGCAGTACTTC.

The chain couples TRBV18 to TRBJ2-1; TRBD2 matches at 9 bases. CDR3 length equals 15 residues. Trimming cost V 3 bases and J 4 bases; bases outside gene matches: 4. The V gene's germline CDR1 is KGHSH and CDR2 LQKENI. The CDR3 DNA reads TGTGCCAGCTCACCGGGCAGCGGGGGGTACAATGAGCAGTTCTTC. Its translation: CASSPGSGGYNEQFF.

The V call is TRBV5-4, the J call TRBJ2-3, with a weak D call TRBD2 (7 bases). Trimming left V 2 bases short and J 3 bases short, with 13 bases between. Germline V gives CDR1 SGHNT, CDR2 YYREEE (reference sequence). This CDR3 spans 15 amino acids. CDR3 coding DNA: TGTGCCAGCAGCTTACGGGGGGCCTTAACAGATACGCAGTATTTT. This gives the protein CASSLRGALTDTQYF.

The rearrangement uses TRBV19 and TRBJ1-1; 9 nucleotides line up with TRBD1. CDR3 length equals 16 residues. V gave up 6 bases and J gave up 4 bases; unmatched junction bases: 12. Per germline, CDR1 LNHDA and CDR2 SQIVND (reference sequence). CDR3 DNA: TGTGCCAGTAGACGGGACAGGGATATAGGGGGCACTGAAGCTTTCTTT. Translation: CASRRDRDIGGTEAFF.